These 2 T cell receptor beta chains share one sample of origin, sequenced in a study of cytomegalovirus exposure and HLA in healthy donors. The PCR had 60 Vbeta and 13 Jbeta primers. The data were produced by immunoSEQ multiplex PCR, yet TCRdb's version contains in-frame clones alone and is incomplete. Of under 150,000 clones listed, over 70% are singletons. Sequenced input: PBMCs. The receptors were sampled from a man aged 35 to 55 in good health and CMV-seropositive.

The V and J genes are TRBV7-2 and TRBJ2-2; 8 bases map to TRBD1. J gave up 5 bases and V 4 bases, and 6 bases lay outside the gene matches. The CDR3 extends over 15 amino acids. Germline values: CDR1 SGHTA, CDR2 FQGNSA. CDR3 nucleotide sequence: TGTGCCAGCAGCTCACGGACAGGGTGGACCGGGGAGCTGTTTTTT. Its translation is CASSSRTGWTGELFF.

This chain's CDR3 is CASSEGGAWSGNTIYF. For the CDR3, the DNA is TGTGCCAGCAGTGAGGGAGGGGCCTGGTCTGGAAACACCATATATTTT. V and J are TRBV25-1 and TRBJ1-3; TRBD1 might be the D (5 bases). Germline loops: CDR1 MGHDK, CDR2 SYGVNS. V was shortened by 3 bases and J by 1 base, with 13 bases between the two germline ends. CDR3 length: 16 residues.